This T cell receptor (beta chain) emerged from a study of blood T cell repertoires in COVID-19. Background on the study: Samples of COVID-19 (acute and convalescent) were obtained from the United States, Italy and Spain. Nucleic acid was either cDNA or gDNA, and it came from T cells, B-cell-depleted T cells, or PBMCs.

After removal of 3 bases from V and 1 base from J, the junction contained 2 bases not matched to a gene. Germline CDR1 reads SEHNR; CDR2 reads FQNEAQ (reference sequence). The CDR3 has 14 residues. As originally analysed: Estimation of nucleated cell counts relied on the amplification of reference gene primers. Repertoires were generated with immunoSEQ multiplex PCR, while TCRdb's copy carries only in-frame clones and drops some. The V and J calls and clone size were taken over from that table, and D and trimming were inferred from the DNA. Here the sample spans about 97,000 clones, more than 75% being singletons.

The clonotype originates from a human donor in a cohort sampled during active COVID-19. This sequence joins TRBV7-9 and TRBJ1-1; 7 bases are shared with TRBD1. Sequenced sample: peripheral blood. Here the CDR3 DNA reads TGTGCCAGCAGCTTGGGACAGCGGAACACTGAAGCTTTCTTT. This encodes CASSLGQRNTEAFF.